This T cell receptor beta chain is drawn from a study of T cell changes during pregnancy in multiple sclerosis. The data were produced by immunoSEQ multiplex PCR, yet TCRdb's version contains in-frame clones alone and is incomplete. The repertoire consists of a few thousand clones, with 81% occurring once and the leading ten covering about 16%. This CDR3 contains 15 residues. Germline values: CDR1 MDHEN, CDR2 SYDVKM. Trimming at V came to 6 bases and at J to 3 bases, leaving 7 bases not matched to a gene. V usage is TRBV28 and J usage is TRBJ2-3; 9 bases agree with TRBD2. This receptor was identified in a female donor in good health, enrolled as a control in a pregnancy study. The source material was CD8+ T cells from peripheral blood mononuclear cells, sampled in the second trimester of pregnancy. Here the CDR3 DNA reads TGTGCCAGCAGCGCCGGGACTAGCAGAACAGATACGCAGTATTTT. It codes for CASSAGTSRTDTQYF.